This TCR beta chain is drawn from a study of cytomegalovirus exposure and HLA in healthy donors. In the study overall: Researchers previously reported finding roughly 120 million unique TCR beta sequences from 150 million to 200 million T cells.

General study findings and limits: Certain sequence variants were highly shared and formed a cluster, and this cluster was likely a sequencing artifact. Earlier analysis found most TCR beta V segments productive about 90% or about 30% of the time. Diagnosis of cytomegalovirus status made by the classifier reportedly showed high specificity and sensitivity.

Trimming left V 1 base short and J 7 bases short, with 12 bases between. Per the germline V gene, CDR1 is SGHRS and CDR2 is YFSETQ. CDR3 length: 15 residues. In the case of this clone: Its antigen is not known.

PCR was performed using 60 Vbeta and 13 Jbeta primers. Generated by immunoSEQ multiplex PCR, the TCRdb table keeps only in-frame clones and is missing some. This table holds tens of thousands of clones, 65% to 75% found once. Sample: PBMCs. The chain couples TRBV5-1 to TRBJ1-6, with a possible D match to TRBD1 (5 bases). This TCR came from a man aged 50-59 years in good health and CMV-seropositive. DNA of the CDR3: TGCGCCAGCAGCTTGTCGGGGACTCGGAATTCACCCCTCCACTTT. Amino acid sequence: CASSLSGTRNSPLHF.